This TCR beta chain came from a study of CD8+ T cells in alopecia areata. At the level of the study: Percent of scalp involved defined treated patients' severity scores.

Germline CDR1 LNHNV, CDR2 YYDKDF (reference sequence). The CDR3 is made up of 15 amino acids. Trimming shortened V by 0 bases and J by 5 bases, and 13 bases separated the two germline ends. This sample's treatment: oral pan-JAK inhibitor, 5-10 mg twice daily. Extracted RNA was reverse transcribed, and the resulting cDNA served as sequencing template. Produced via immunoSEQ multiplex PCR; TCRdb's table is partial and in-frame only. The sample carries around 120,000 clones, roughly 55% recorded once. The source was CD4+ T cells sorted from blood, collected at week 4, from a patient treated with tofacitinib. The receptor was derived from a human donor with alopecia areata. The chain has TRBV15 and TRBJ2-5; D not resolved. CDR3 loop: CATSRDRDSFETQYF. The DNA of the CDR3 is TGTGCCACCAGCAGAGATCGAGATAGCTTCGAGACCCAGTACTTC. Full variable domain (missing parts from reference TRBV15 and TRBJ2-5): DAMVIQNPRYQVTQFGKPVTLSCSQTLNHNVMYWYQQKSSQAPKLLFHYYDKDFNNEADTPDNFQSRRPNTSFCFLDIRSPGLGDTAMYLCATSRDRDSFETQYFGPGTRLLVL.